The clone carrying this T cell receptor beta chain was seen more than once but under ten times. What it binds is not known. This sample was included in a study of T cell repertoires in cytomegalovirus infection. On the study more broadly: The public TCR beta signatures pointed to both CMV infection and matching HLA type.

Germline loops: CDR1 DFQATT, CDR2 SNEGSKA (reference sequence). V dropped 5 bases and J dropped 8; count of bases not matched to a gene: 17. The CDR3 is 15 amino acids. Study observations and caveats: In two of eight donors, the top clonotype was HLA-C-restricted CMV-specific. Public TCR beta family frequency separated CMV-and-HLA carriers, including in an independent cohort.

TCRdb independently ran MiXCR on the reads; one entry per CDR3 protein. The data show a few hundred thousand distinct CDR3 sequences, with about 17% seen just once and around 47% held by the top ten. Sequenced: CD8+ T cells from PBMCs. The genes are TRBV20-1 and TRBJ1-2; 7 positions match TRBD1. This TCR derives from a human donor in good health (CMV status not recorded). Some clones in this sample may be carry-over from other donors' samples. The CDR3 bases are TGCAGTGCTCCTAAACATCCGGACAGGCTTGAAGGCTACACCTTC. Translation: CSAPKHPDRLEGYTF.